These 21 T cell receptor beta chains came from one sample sequenced in a study of blood T cell repertoires in COVID-19. Sequencing was performed with immunoSEQ multiplex PCR; in TCRdb, only in-frame clones are kept and a portion is missing. The sample records 200,000 to 300,000 clones, 80% to 90% being singletons. The sequenced sample was peripheral blood. The receptors originated from a man aged 40-55 years who had recovered from COVID-19.

The chain carries TRBV4-3 and TRBJ2-7; TRBD1 might be the D (6 bases). Trimming took off 4 bases at V and 2 bases at J, with 12 bases between the two ends. Germline V gene sequence: CDR1 LGHNA, CDR2 YSLEER. The CDR3 has 14 residues. The CDR3 here is CASSPTGPAYEQYF. The CDR3 DNA is TGCGCCAGCAGCCCGACAGGACCCGCCTACGAGCAGTACTTC.

The chain is built from TRBV7-2 and TRBJ1-2, with 8 bases identical to TRBD1. The J segment lost 5 bases and the V segment lost 1 base, leaving 6 bases of the junction unmatched. There are 15 residues in the CDR3. The germline gives CDR1 SGHTA, CDR2 FQGNSA. As DNA, the CDR3 is TGTGCCAGCAGCTTAGTTCGAGACAGGGGTTATGGCTACACCTTC. It encodes CASSLVRDRGYGYTF.

The chain uses TRBV4-3 and TRBJ2-1; D is perhaps TRBD1 (5 bases). Germline V gene sequence: CDR1 LGHNA, CDR2 YSLEER. The CDR3 consists of 14 residues. Trimming pared 0 bases from V and 5 bases from J, leaving 8 bases between. CDR3 nucleotide sequence: TGCGCCAGCAGCCAAGATAGGACAAACAATGAGCAGTTCTTC. Protein: CASSQDRTNNEQFF.

This clone was seen a handful of times. As DNA, the CDR3 is TGTGCCAGCAGCGAAAGGGGGGGAAGCAGGACCGGGGAGCTGTTTTTT. It specifies CASSERGGSRTGELFF. The chain is built from TRBV6-1 and TRBJ2-2, with D possibly being TRBD2 (7 bases). V was cut by 6 bases and J by 5 bases, with 19 bases left in between. Germline CDR1 reads MNHNS; CDR2 reads SASEGT. The CDR3 covers 16 residues.

This clone was detected only once. This rearrangement joins TRBV5-6 to TRBJ2-1; 11 bases agree with TRBD2. Germline lookup yields CDR1 SGHDT and CDR2 YYEEEE. V dropped 4 bases and J dropped 4; count of bases not matched to a gene: 4. This CDR3 has 15 residues. The CDR3 DNA is TGTGCCAGCAGCCTCGGGACTAGCGGTTACAATGAGCAGTTCTTC. Translated, it gives CASSLGTSGYNEQFF.

The chain joins TRBV5-8 to TRBJ1-2, with 7 bases that match TRBD1. The CDR3 runs to 13 residues. Per germline, CDR1 SGHTS and CDR2 YDEGEE. The trim removed 4 bases at V and 8 bases at J, leaving 8 bases unmatched. The CDR3 coding sequence is TGTGCCAGCAGCCGCGACAGGGTTGGCGGCTACACCTTC. This codes for CASSRDRVGGYTF.

A few counts support this clone. The chain is built from TRBV10-1 and TRBJ1-1; D is ambiguous. The germline gives CDR1 WNHNN, CDR2 SYGVQD (reference sequence). Trimming cost V 2 bases and J 8 bases, with 9 bases left between them. This CDR3 region has 12 residues. The CDR3 region is CASSERTGEAFF. For the CDR3, the DNA is TGCGCCAGCAGTGAGAGGACGGGAGAAGCTTTCTTT.

This chain connects TRBV13 to TRBJ1-1; 7 bases are shared with TRBD1. V was clipped by 3 bases and J by 5 bases; unmatched bases: 3. The CDR3 is 13 residues long. Germline CDR1 is PRHDT and CDR2 is FYEKMQ (reference sequence). The CDR3 region has the DNA TGTGCCAGCAGCTTGACCAGGGGGACTGAAGCTTTCTTT. Translation: CASSLTRGTEAFF. Looking up the rest from reference TRBV13 and TRBJ1-1 gives the full variable domain: AAGVIQSPRHLIKEKRETATLKCYPIPRHDTVYWYQQGPGQDPQFLISFYEKMQSDKGSIPDRFSAQQFSDYHSELNMSSLELGDSALYFCASSLTRGTEAFFGQGTRLTVV.

The chain links TRBV6-4 to TRBJ2-1, with TRBD2 matching 10 bases. Germline values: CDR1 MRHNA, CDR2 SNTAGT. This CDR3 is 16 amino acids long. V shed 3 bases, J shed 7 bases, and the junction held 9 bases outside the gene matches. CDR3 loop: CASSDKSGGALNEQFF. The CDR3 DNA reads TGTGCCAGCAGTGATAAAAGCGGGGGGGCTCTTAATGAGCAGTTCTTC.

The chain employs TRBV2 and TRBJ2-3; possible D gene TRBD1, 6 bases. The ends were cut back, 6 bases at V and 2 bases at J, with 18 bases in the middle. The CDR3 runs to 16 residues. Germline values: CDR1 SNHLY, CDR2 FYNNEI. The CDR3 loop reads CASSKYRARHTDTQYF. The CDR3 DNA reads as TGTGCCAGCAGCAAATACAGGGCAAGGCACACAGATACGCAGTATTTT.

The rearrangement links TRBV5-1 to TRBJ2-3; possible D gene TRBD2, 6 bases. Germline CDR1 is SGHRS and CDR2 is YFSETQ. The CDR3 extends over 16 amino acids. V was cut by 0 bases and J by 0 bases, with 11 bases left in between. CDR3 nucleotides: TGCGCCAGCAGCTTGGGTGCGGGACCGAGCACAGATACGCAGTATTTT. The encoded protein is CASSLGAGPSTDTQYF.

The genes are TRBV27 and TRBJ1-5; no definite D call. This CDR3 has 15 residues. Germline lookup yields CDR1 MNHEY and CDR2 SMNVEV (reference sequence). V lost 6 bases, J lost 7 bases, and 19 bases lay in between. The DNA of the CDR3 is TGTGCCAGCAGCGCTGCCCCGGGTGTTGCGCAGCCCCAGCATTTT. It encodes CASSAAPGVAQPQHF.

CDR3 loop: CASSLAQGPQETQYF. CDR3 bases: TGTGCCAGCAGCCTGGCACAGGGTCCCCAAGAGACCCAGTACTTC. The chain has TRBV4-2 and TRBJ2-5; a possible D gene is TRBD1 (6 bases). This CDR3 is 15 amino acids long. Trimming cost V 4 bases and J 1 base, with 13 bases left between them. CDR1 and CDR2 from the germline V gene are LGHNA and YNFKEQ.

The chain uses TRBV30 and TRBJ1-2; 9 nucleotides match TRBD1. J lost 5 bases, V lost 4 bases, and 11 bases had no gene match. Germline V gives CDR1 GTSNPN, CDR2 SVGIG (reference sequence). CDR3 length: 15 residues. This chain's CDR3 is CAWNAGTGIWYGYTF. CDR3 nucleotide sequence: TGTGCCTGGAACGCCGGGACAGGGATTTGGTATGGCTACACCTTC.

The gene calls are TRBV29-1 and TRBJ1-2, with 8 positions matching TRBD1. The J segment lost 0 bases and the V segment lost 7 bases, leaving 10 bases of the junction unmatched. Germline loops: CDR1 SQVTM, CDR2 ANQGSEA. The CDR3 totals 15 residues. The CDR3, as DNA: TGCAGCGCCAATACCGGGACAGGACCTAACTATGGCTACACCTTC. Residues: CSANTGTGPNYGYTF.

In its sample, this clone was seen many times. The genes are TRBV29-1 and TRBJ1-1, with D uncertain. Germline values: CDR1 SQVTM, CDR2 ANQGSEA. V was pared by 6 bases and J by 11 bases, with 16 bases between. The CDR3 spans 11 residues. The CDR3 sequence is CSVTNGEEAFF. CDR3 in DNA: TGCAGCGTAACGAACGGGGAGGAGGCTTTCTTT.

This clone occurred once. The rearrangement links TRBV18 to TRBJ2-3; no clear D. V was shortened by 3 bases and J by 0 bases, with 13 bases between the two germline ends. This CDR3 is 16 amino acids long. Germline V CDR1 and CDR2: KGHSH, LQKENI. For the CDR3, the DNA is TGTGCCAGCTCACCCCGCCTCAGCGCTAGCACAGATACGCAGTATTTT. Protein sequence: CASSPRLSASTDTQYF.

The CDR3 DNA reads as TGTGCCACCTGGACAGGGAGGACTGAAGCTTTCTTT. Its translation: CATWTGRTEAFF. The chain is built from TRBV6-5 and TRBJ1-1; the match to TRBD1 covers 8 bases. J lost 5 bases, V lost 10 bases, and 6 bases had no gene match. The CDR3 spans 12 residues. Germline V CDR1 and CDR2: MNHEY, SVGAGI.

This clone has just one count. The chain carries TRBV7-2 and TRBJ1-2, with D tentatively TRBD1 (6 bases). CDR1 and CDR2 (germline): SGHTA, FQGNSA. Trimming cost V 6 bases and J 7 bases, with 15 bases left between them. The CDR3 has 13 amino acids. The CDR3 DNA reads as TGTGCCAGCAGGGGCAGGGGTGGTGGTGGCTACACCTTC. Amino acids: CASRGRGGGGYTF.

The rearrangement joins TRBV25-1 to TRBJ2-1; 11 bases align to TRBD2. The CDR3 spans 14 residues. Looked up from germline, CDR1 is MGHDK and CDR2 is SYGVNS. The trim removed 7 bases at V and 8 bases at J, leaving 7 bases unmatched. CDR3 sequence reads: CASTLSGGAYEQFF. For the CDR3, the DNA is TGTGCCAGCACCCTTAGCGGGGGGGCCTATGAGCAGTTCTTC.

The chain is built from TRBV11-2 and TRBJ2-1; 8 positions agree with TRBD1. Germline loops: CDR1 SGHAT, CDR2 FQNNGV. The trim removed 2 bases at V and 5 bases at J, leaving 14 bases unmatched. The CDR3 spans 18 residues. The CDR3 protein is CASSLRSRGPPTNNEQFF. CDR3 sequence (DNA): TGTGCCAGCAGCTTAAGGTCCAGGGGGCCCCCCACCAACAATGAGCAGTTCTTC.